These 8 T cell receptor beta chains originate from one sample sequenced in a study of T-cell memory formation after mild COVID-19. TCRdb redid the calling of the 5' RACE reads with MiXCR, one entry per CDR3 protein. The sample has around 530,000 distinct CDR3 sequences; roughly a fifth are singletons. Specimen: PBMCs or a T cell subset sorted from them (not recorded which). The receptors here all came from an adult woman who had mild COVID-19 (a few samples of this study predate the infection). Cell type and time point are not known.

This clonotype was seen repeatedly, ten times or more. The rearrangement links TRBV12-3 or TRBV12-4 to TRBJ2-2; D gene uncertain. This CDR3 spans 12 amino acids. V lost 3 bases to trimming and J lost 6 bases, with 5 bases between them. The CDR3 region is CASSFPPGELFF. The CDR3 DNA reads TGTGCCAGCAGTTTTCCACCCGGGGAGCTGTTTTTT.

The J gene is TRBJ2-4, the V gene TRBV9; perhaps TRBD2 as D (6 bases). The CDR3 extends over 15 amino acids. CDR1 and CDR2 from the germline V gene are SGDLS and YYNGEE. V shed 1 base and J shed 7 bases, with 15 bases lying between them. CDR3: CASSVSGTLLNIQYF. The CDR3 DNA reads TGTGCCAGCAGCGTATCCGGGACTCTGTTGAACATTCAGTACTTC.

This clonotype showed up just a few times. The V gene is TRBV19, the J gene TRBJ1-5; D uncertain. Looked up from germline, CDR1 is LNHDA and CDR2 is SQIVND (reference sequence). The CDR3 runs to 13 residues. With 7 bases removed from V and 4 bases from J, the gap between germline ends came to 11 bases. CDR3 sequence reads: CASTSRANQPQHF. CDR3 DNA: TGTGCCAGTACTTCACGCGCGAATCAGCCCCAGCATTTT.

This rearrangement joins TRBV7-9 to TRBJ1-2, with TRBD1 matching over 7 bases. With 6 bases clipped from V and 0 bases from J, the junction kept 7 bases outside the gene matches. The CDR3 is 15 residues long. Germline assignment: CDR1 SEHNR and CDR2 FQNEAQ (reference sequence). CDR3 loop: CASRHQGEANYGYTF. For the CDR3, the DNA is TGTGCCAGCAGACATCAGGGGGAGGCTAACTATGGCTACACCTTC.

This clonotype was recorded a few times. J is TRBJ2-7 and V is TRBV3-1, with a weak D call TRBD2 (5 bases). Germline loops: CDR1 LGHDT, CDR2 YNNKEL (reference sequence). Trimming removed 4 bases at V and 1 base at J, with 11 bases between. CDR3 length: 14 residues. CDR3 in amino acids: CASSRFGKSYEQYF. CDR3 in DNA: TGTGCCAGCAGCCGATTCGGGAAGTCCTACGAGCAGTACTTC.

The rearrangement links TRBV7-9 to TRBJ1-4; weak D call: TRBD1 (5 bases). The germline V and J ends were trimmed by 5 bases and 8 bases, with 6 bases remaining between them. Germline CDR1 reads SEHNR; CDR2 reads FQNEAQ (reference sequence). This CDR3 has 11 amino acids. The CDR3 bases are TGTGCCAGCAGCGAGGGGGAAAAACTGTTTTTT. Translated: CASSEGEKLFF.

The table lists this clonotype with a few counts. This chain links TRBV5-1 with TRBJ2-7; 9 bases align to TRBD1. This CDR3 region has 16 residues. The germline V gene encodes CDR1 SGHRS and CDR2 YFSETQ. Trimming took 3 bases from V and 2 from J; bases not matched to a gene: 9. CDR3 bases: TGCGCCAGCAGCTACGGGAAGAGACAGGGGGCCTACGAGCAGTACTTC. This sequence encodes CASSYGKRQGAYEQYF.

This chain joins TRBV7-2 and TRBJ2-2; D remains unclear. Per the germline V gene, CDR1 is SGHTA and CDR2 is FQGNSA. Trimming shortened V by 1 base and J by 2 bases, and 11 bases separated the two germline ends. This CDR3 region has 16 residues. The CDR3 nucleotides read TGTGCCAGCAGCTTAGACCCAGCGCTAAACACCGGGGAGCTGTTTTTT. Translating gives CASSLDPALNTGELFF.